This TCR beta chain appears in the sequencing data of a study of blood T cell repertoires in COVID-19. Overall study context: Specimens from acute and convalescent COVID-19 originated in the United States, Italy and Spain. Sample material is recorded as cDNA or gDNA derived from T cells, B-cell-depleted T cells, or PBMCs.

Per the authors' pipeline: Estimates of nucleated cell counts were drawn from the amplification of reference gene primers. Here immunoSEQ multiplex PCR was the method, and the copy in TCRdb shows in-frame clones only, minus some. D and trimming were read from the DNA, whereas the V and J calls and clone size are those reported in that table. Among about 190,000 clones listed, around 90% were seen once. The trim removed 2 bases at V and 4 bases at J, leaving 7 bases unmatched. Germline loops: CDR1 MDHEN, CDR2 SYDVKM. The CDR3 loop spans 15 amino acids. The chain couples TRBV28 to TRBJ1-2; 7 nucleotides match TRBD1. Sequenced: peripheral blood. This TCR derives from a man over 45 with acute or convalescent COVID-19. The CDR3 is CASSLARGLVYGYTF. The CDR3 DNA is TGTGCCAGCAGTTTAGCCAGGGGGTTGGTCTATGGCTACACCTTC.